This T cell receptor beta chain was recovered during a study of CXCR3-negative and CXCR3-positive naive CD8 T cells. The V gene's germline CDR1 is SQVTM and CDR2 ANQGSEA. The CDR3 has 14 amino acids. General study findings and limits: Naive subsets expressed similar surface CD5; TRB CDR3 features served to infer TCR strength. CXCR3-positive naive cells carried more hydrophobic TRB CDR3s than CXCR3-negative ones.

It was by 5' RACE with UMI labels that the TRB cDNA libraries were prepared. TCRdb reprocessed the 5' RACE reads and reports one entry per CDR3 protein, with no DNA. The sample table sets out around 160,000 distinct CDR3 sequences. With respect to this clonotype: Its target is not known.

The sequenced sample was naive CXCR3+ CD8+ T cells from blood. The subset: CD45RO-CCR7+CD27+CD95- naive CD8+ T cells expressing CXCR3 (TNR3+). The receptor was derived from a human donor in good health. Some clones in this sample may be carry-over from other donors' samples. The chain uses TRBV29-1 and TRBJ2-1. CDR3 residues: CSVELRSSYNEQFF.